Listed below are T cell receptor beta chains from one sample, sequenced in a study of PD-1 blockade in classical Hodgkin lymphoma. This table comes from immunoSEQ multiplex PCR, and its TCRdb copy is limited to in-frame clones, with some not included. The table lists about 13,000 clones, roughly 78% of them singletons. The sample here was peripheral blood mononuclear cells (PBMCs), taken at baseline. These receptors all stem from a human donor with classical Hodgkin lymphoma. The CDR3 runs from the conserved cysteine through the conserved F or W. A D gene is named only where the DNA matches it firmly. The size entry is marked missing in some rows and otherwise reads once, few, many or a size class.

clone_size | j_call | v_call | d_call | cdr3_aa | cdr3_nt
. | TRBJ1-6 | TRBV9 | . | CASSVGMNSPLHF | TGTGCCAGCAGCGTTGGGATGAACTCACCCCTCCACTTT
. | TRBJ2-5 | TRBV4-1 | TRBD1 | CASGQTSRETQYF | TGCGCCTCGGGACAGACATCTCGGGAGACCCAGTACTTC
. | TRBJ2-1 | TRBV2 | . | CASSTVIISYNEQFF | TGTGCCAGCTCGACAGTTATCATTTCCTACAATGAGCAGTTCTTC
. | TRBJ2-2 | TRBV6-1 | TRBD1 | CASSEGPGQGRLFF | TGTGCCAGCAGTGAAGGACCGGGACAGGGGCGTCTGTTTTTT
once | TRBJ2-3 | TRBV5-6 | . | CASSSTRDTQYF | TGTGCCAGCAGCTCCACTAGAGATACGCAGTATTTT
. | TRBJ2-3 | TRBV18 | . | CASSPLPDDTQYF | TGTGCCAGCTCACCACTCCCAGACGATACGCAGTATTTT
. | TRBJ2-7 | TRBV7-2 | . | CASSLGDEQYF | TGTGCCAGCAGCTTAGGGGACGAGCAGTACTTC
. | TRBJ1-5 | TRBV7-2 | . | CASSGGTIGNQPQHF | TGTGCCAGCAGCGGGGGGACCATCGGCAATCAGCCCCAGCATTTT
. | TRBJ1-1 | TRBV7-9 | . | CASSSTHRAQNTEAFF | TGTGCCAGCAGCTCCACGCACAGGGCCCAGAACACTGAAGCTTTCTTT
. | TRBJ2-5 | TRBV12-5 | . | CASGPREWGETQYF | TGTGCTAGTGGTCCCAGGGAATGGGGAGAGACCCAGTACTTC
. | TRBJ2-1 | TRBV25-1 | . | CASSGAPGHNEQFF | TGTGCCAGCAGCGGGGCCCCCGGACACAATGAGCAGTTCTTC
medium-sized | TRBJ1-5 | TRBV19 | . | CASSVTGWGNQPQHF | TGTGCCAGTAGTGTTACAGGGTGGGGCAATCAGCCCCAGCATTTT
. | TRBJ1-5 | TRBV10-3 | . | CAISEEQGLKQPQHF | TGTGCCATCAGTGAAGAACAGGGCCTTAAGCAGCCCCAGCATTTT
. | TRBJ2-5 | TRBV7-2 | TRBD2 | CASSHSGRPGETQYF | TGTGCCAGCAGCCATAGCGGGAGGCCCGGGGAGACCCAGTACTTC
. | TRBJ2-6 | TRBV2 | . | CASSTGANVLTF | TGTGCCAGCAGTACCGGGGCCAACGTCCTGACTTTC
. | TRBJ1-2 | TRBV20-1 | . | CSAEDGYGYTF | TGCAGTGCTGAGGACGGCTATGGCTACACCTTC
. | TRBJ1-4 | TRBV4-1 | TRBD1 | CASSQIIWTGDNEKLFF | TGCGCCAGCAGCCAAATAATTTGGACAGGGGATAATGAAAAACTGTTTTTT
. | TRBJ1-1 | TRBV2 | . | CASGGGRMNTEAFF | TGTGCCAGCGGGGGGGGGCGGATGAACACTGAAGCTTTCTTT
. | TRBJ1-4 | TRBV19 | TRBD1 | CASSTGTENEKLFF | TGTGCCAGTAGTACCGGGACAGAGAATGAAAAACTGTTTTTT
. | TRBJ1-5 | TRBV15 | . | CATSSGGFYQPQHF | TGTGCCACCAGCAGCGGGGGTTTCTATCAGCCCCAGCATTTT
. | TRBJ2-5 | TRBV5-6 | TRBD1 | CASSFGQGATQYF | TGTGCCAGCAGTTTTGGACAGGGTGCGACCCAGTACTTC
. | TRBJ2-3 | TRBV5-1 | TRBD2 | CASSLDSGGAADTQYF | TGCGCCAGCAGCTTGGATAGCGGGGGCGCCGCAGATACGCAGTATTTT
. | TRBJ2-3 | TRBV7-2 | TRBD2 | CASNPSGKQLPQYF | TGTGCCAGCAACCCTAGCGGGAAGCAGCTTCCGCAGTATTTT
. | TRBJ2-1 | TRBV29-1 | TRBD2 | CSVGPGLANNEQFF | TGCAGCGTAGGACCTGGACTAGCAAACAATGAGCAGTTCTTC
few | TRBJ2-2 | TRBV25-1 | TRBD1 | CASSTQGLDTGELFF | TGTGCCAGCAGTACACAGGGGCTGGACACCGGGGAGCTGTTTTTT